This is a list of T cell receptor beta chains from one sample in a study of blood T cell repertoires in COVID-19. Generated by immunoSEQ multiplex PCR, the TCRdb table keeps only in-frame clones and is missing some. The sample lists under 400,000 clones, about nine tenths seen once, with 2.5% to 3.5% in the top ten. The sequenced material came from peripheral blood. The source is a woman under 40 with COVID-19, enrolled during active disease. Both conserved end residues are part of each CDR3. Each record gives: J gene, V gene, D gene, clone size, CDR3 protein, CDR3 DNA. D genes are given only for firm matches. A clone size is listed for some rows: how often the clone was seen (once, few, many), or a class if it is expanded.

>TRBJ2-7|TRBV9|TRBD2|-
CASSAGTSGGAYEQYF
TGTGCCAGCAGCGCCGGGACTAGCGGAGGAGCCTACGAGCAGTACTTC
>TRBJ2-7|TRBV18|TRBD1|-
CASSPLGQGDAEQYF
TGTGCCAGCTCACCCCTGGGACAGGGGGACGCCGAGCAGTACTTC
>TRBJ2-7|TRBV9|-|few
CASSVGLVSEQYF
TGTGCCAGCAGCGTAGGGCTAGTCTCCGAGCAGTACTTC
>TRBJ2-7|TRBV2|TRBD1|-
CASSPGQRSYEQYF
TGTGCCAGCAGCCCGGGACAGAGGTCCTACGAGCAGTACTTC
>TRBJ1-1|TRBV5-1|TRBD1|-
CASSVTGTHTEAFF
TGCGCCAGCAGCGTGACAGGGACTCACACTGAAGCTTTCTTT
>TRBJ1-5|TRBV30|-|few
CAWSSGDRQPQHF
TGTGCCTGGAGTTCGGGGGATAGGCAGCCCCAGCATTTT
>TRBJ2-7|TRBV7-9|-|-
CASSLANRAYEQYF
TGTGCCAGCAGCTTAGCGAACAGGGCCTACGAGCAGTACTTC
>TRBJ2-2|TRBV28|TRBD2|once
CASRRSSGRDTGELFF
TGTGCCAGCAGGAGAAGTAGCGGGAGGGACACCGGGGAGCTGTTTTTT
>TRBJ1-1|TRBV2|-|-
CASSDSRGNTEAFF
TGTGCCAGCAGTGATTCCAGGGGGAACACTGAAGCTTTCTTT
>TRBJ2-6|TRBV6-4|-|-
CASSAETSGANVLTF
TGTGCCAGCAGTGCGGAGACCTCTGGGGCCAACGTCCTGACTTTC
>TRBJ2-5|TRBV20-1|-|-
CSASGAQETQYF
TGCAGTGCTAGTGGGGCTCAAGAGACCCAGTACTTC
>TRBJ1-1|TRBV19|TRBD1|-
CASSTGGASRAAEAFF
TGTGCCAGTAGTACAGGGGGCGCGAGTAGGGCCGCTGAAGCTTTCTTT
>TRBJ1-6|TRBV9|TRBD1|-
CASRGQGPNSPLHF
TGTGCCAGCAGGGGACAGGGGCCAAATTCACCCCTCCACTTT
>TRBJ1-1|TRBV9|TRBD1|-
CASSEQDRDTEAFF
TGTGCCAGCAGCGAACAAGACAGGGACACTGAAGCTTTCTTT
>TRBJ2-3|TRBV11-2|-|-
CASSFRHSRTDTQYF
TGTGCCAGCAGCTTCCGACACTCTCGCACAGATACGCAGTATTTT
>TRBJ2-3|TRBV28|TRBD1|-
CASSPTGAPTDTQYF
TGTGCCAGCAGTCCGACAGGGGCCCCCACAGATACGCAGTATTTT
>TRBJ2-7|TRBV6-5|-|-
CAGGAESSYEQYF
TGTGCCGGGGGGGCGGAGAGCTCCTACGAGCAGTACTTC
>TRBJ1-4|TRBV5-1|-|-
CASSSGDKNEKLFF
TGCGCCAGCAGCTCTGGGGACAAAAATGAAAAACTGTTTTTT
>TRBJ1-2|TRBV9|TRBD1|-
CASRDRSGYTF
TGTGCCAGCAGGGACAGGAGTGGCTACACCTTC
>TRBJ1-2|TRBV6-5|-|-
CASSYSVAYGYTF
TGTGCCAGCAGTTACTCTGTAGCTTATGGCTACACCTTC
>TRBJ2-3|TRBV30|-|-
CAWSVVSPSTDTQYF
TGTGCCTGGAGTGTTGTTAGCCCTAGCACAGATACGCAGTATTTT
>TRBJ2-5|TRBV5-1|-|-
CASSSRQSEETQYF
TGCGCCAGCAGCTCCCGACAGAGCGAGGAGACCCAGTACTTC
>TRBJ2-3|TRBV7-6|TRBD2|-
CASSSRTSGSGDTQYF
TGTGCCAGCAGCTCACGCACTAGCGGGAGCGGAGATACGCAGTATTTT
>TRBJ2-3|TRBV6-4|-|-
CASSIQGSTDTQYF
TGTGCCAGCAGCATCCAGGGGTCCACAGATACGCAGTATTTT
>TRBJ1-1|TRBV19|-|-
CASSVRSQGRNTEAFF
TGTGCCAGTAGTGTACGATCACAGGGACGGAACACTGAAGCTTTCTTT
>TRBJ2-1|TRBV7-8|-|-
CASEGVGSDYNEQFF
TGTGCCAGCGAAGGGGTGGGATCTGACTACAATGAGCAGTTCTTC
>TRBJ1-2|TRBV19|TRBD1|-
CASSIPQTGGGYGYTF
TGTGCCAGTAGTATCCCCCAGACAGGGGGAGGCTATGGCTACACCTTC
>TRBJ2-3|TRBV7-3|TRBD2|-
CASSPSGYTDTQYF
TGTGCCAGCAGCCCTAGCGGGTACACAGATACGCAGTATTTT
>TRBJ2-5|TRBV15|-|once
CATSRDLPKLSVGSFQETQYF
TGTGCCACCAGCAGAGATCTCCCCAAATTGAGCGTCGGGTCTTTCCAAGAGACCCAGTACTTC
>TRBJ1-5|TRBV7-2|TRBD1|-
CASSSDRGRTSNQPQHF
TGTGCCAGCAGCTCGGACAGGGGGCGAACTAGCAATCAGCCCCAGCATTTT
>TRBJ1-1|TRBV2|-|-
CASCQDRNTEAFF
TGTGCCAGCTGCCAGGACAGGAACACTGAAGCTTTCTTT
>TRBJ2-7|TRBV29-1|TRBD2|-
CSVLPPSGRAYEQYF
TGCAGCGTTCTACCTCCTAGCGGGAGGGCCTACGAGCAGTACTTC
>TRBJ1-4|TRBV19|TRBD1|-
CASSGQGATNEKLFF
TGTGCCAGTAGTGGACAGGGGGCAACTAATGAAAAACTGTTTTTT
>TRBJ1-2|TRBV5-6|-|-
CASSLVGESYGYTF
TGTGCCAGCAGCTTGGTTGGGGAGTCCTATGGCTACACCTTC
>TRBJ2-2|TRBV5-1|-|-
CASSLAGFTGELFF
TGCGCCAGCAGCTTGGCGGGGTTCACCGGGGAGCTGTTTTTT
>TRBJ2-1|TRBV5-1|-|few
CASSLGNAVYNEQFF
TGCGCCAGCAGCTTAGGTAACGCGGTCTACAATGAGCAGTTCTTC
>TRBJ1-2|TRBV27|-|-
CASSLRQSYGYTF
TGTGCCAGCAGTTTACGACAGAGCTATGGCTACACCTTC
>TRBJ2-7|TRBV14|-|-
CASSQGGRQYF
TGTGCCAGCAGCCAAGGCGGTAGGCAGTACTTC
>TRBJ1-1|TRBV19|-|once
CASSITGMNTEAFF
TGTGCCAGTAGTATAACCGGTATGAACACTGAAGCTTTCTTT
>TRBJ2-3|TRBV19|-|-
CASSSSSTDTQYF
TGTGCCAGTAGTAGCAGTAGCACAGATACGCAGTATTTT
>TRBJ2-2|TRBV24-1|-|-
CATRDTNTGELFF
TGTGCCACCAGAGACACGAACACCGGGGAGCTGTTTTTT
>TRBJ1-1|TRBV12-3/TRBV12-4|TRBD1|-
CASSTGQEAEAFF
TGTGCCAGCAGCACTGGACAGGAAGCTGAAGCTTTCTTT
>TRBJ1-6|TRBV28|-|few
CASSFVTENSPLHF
TGTGCCAGCAGTTTCGTGACGGAGAATTCACCCCTCCACTTT
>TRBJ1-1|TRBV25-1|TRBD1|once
CASTPGGNTEAFF
TGTGCCAGCACCCCAGGGGGGAACACTGAAGCTTTCTTT
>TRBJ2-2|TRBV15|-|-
CATSRGSNTGELFF
TGTGCCACCAGCAGAGGAAGCAACACCGGGGAGCTGTTTTTT
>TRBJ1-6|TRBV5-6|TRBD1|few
CASSLTGQFSSYNSPLHF
TGTGCCAGCAGCTTAACGGGACAGTTCAGCTCCTATAATTCACCCCTCCACTTT
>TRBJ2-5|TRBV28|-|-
CASSLPKQGQETQYF
TGTGCCAGCAGTTTGCCCAAACAGGGTCAAGAGACCCAGTACTTC
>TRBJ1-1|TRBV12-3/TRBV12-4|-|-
CASSLGHNTEAFF
TGTGCCAGCAGTTTAGGGCATAACACTGAAGCTTTCTTT
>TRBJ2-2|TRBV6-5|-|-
CASSYEGADTGELFF
TGTGCCAGCAGTTACGAGGGAGCGGATACCGGGGAGCTGTTTTTT
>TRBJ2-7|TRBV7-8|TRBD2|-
CASSSLGLAGYYEQYF
TGTGCCAGCAGCTCCCTGGGACTAGCGGGTTACTACGAGCAGTACTTC
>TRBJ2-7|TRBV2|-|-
CASSEELAAPPYEQYF
TGTGCCAGCAGTGAAGAACTAGCTGCACCACCCTACGAGCAGTACTTC
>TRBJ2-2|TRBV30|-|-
CAWSVRGGWDTGELFF
TGTGCCTGGAGTGTACGTGGGGGCTGGGACACCGGGGAGCTGTTTTTT
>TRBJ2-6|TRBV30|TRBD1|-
CAWSRDRVGSGANVLTF
TGTGCCTGGAGTAGGGACAGGGTAGGCTCTGGGGCCAACGTCCTGACTTTC
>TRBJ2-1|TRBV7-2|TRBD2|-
CASSLGLAGGSYNEQFF
TGTGCCAGCAGCCTAGGACTAGCGGGAGGTTCCTACAATGAGCAGTTCTTC
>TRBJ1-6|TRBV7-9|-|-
CASIDTVENSPLHF
TGTGCCAGCATCGACACGGTTGAAAATTCACCCCTCCACTTT
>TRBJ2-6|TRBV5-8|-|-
CASSFLGPIYSGANVLTF
TGTGCCAGCAGCTTTTTGGGGCCGATATACTCTGGGGCCAACGTCCTGACTTTC
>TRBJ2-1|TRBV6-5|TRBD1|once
CASHRGTGDYGEQFF
TGTGCCAGCCATAGAGGGACAGGGGATTACGGTGAGCAGTTCTTC
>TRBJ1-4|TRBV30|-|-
CAWSSNPGHREKLFF
TGTGCCTGGAGTTCGAACCCGGGACACCGTGAAAAACTGTTTTTT
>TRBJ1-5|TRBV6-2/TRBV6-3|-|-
CASSYVRGAPLGPQHF
TGTGCCAGCAGTTACGTCAGGGGAGCGCCCTTGGGCCCCCAGCATTTT
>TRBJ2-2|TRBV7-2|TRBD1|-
CASSPRGTGGNTGELFF
TGTGCCAGCAGCCCCCGAGGGACAGGGGGAAACACCGGGGAGCTGTTTTTT